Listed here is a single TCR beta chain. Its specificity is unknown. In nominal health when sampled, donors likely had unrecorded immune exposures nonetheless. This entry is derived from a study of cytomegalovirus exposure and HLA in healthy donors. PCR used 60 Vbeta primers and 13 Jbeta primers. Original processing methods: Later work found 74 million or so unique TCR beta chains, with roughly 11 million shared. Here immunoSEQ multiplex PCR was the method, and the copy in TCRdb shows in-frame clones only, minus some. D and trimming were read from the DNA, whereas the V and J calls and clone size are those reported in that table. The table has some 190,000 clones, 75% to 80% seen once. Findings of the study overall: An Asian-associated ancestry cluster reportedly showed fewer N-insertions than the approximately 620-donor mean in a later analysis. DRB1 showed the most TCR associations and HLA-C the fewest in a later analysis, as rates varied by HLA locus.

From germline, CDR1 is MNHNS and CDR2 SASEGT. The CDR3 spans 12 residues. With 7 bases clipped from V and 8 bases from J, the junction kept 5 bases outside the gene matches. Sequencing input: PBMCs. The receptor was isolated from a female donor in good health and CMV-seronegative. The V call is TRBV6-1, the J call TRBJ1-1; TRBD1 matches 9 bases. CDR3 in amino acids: CASNGDRDEAFF. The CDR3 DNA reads TGTGCCAGCAACGGGGACAGGGACGAAGCTTTCTTT.